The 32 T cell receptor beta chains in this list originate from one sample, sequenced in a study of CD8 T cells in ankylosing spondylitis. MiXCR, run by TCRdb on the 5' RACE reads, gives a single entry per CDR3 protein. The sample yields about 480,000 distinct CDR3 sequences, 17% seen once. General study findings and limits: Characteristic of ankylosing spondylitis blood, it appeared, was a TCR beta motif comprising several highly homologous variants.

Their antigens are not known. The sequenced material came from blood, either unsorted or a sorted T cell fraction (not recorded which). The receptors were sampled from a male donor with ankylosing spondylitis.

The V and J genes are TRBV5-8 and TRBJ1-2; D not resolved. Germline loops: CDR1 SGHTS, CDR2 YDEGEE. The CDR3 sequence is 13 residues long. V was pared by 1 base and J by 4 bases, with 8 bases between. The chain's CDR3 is CASSLQRRYGYTF. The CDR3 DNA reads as TGTGCCAGCAGCTTGCAACGGCGCTATGGCTACACCTTC.

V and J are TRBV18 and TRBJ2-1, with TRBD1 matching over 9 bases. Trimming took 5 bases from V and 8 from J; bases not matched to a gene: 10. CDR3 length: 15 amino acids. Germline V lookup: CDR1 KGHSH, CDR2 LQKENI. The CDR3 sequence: CASSAQGARVHEQFF. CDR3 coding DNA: TGTGCCAGCTCAGCACAGGGGGCAAGGGTCCATGAGCAGTTCTTC.

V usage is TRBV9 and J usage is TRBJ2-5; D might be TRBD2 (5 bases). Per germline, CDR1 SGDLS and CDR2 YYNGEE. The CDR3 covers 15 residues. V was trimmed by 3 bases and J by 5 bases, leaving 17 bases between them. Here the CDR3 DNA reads TGTGCCAGCAGCGAACTAGGGATGGCTCAGGAGACCCAGTACTTC. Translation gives CASSELGMAQETQYF.

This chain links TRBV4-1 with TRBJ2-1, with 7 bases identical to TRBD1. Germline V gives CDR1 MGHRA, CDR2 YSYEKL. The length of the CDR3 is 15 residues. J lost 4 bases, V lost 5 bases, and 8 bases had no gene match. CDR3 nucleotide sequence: TGCGCCAGCAGCGCAGGGACAGTAGTTTACAATGAGCAGTTCTTC. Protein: CASSAGTVVYNEQFF.

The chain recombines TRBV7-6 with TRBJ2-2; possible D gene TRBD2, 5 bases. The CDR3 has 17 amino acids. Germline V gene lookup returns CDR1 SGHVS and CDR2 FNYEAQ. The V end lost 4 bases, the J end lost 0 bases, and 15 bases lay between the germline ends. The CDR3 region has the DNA TGTGCCAGCAGCTCCCCCGAGAGGGAACCGAACACCGGGGAGCTGTTTTTT. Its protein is CASSSPEREPNTGELFF.

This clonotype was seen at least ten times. Here the CDR3 reads CSVEDRLAGGQETQYF. CDR3 sequence (DNA): TGCAGCGTTGAAGACCGGCTAGCGGGAGGCCAAGAGACCCAGTACTTC. V and J are TRBV29-1 and TRBJ2-5; TRBD2 matches at 11 bases. The germline CDR1 and CDR2 sequences are SQVTM and ANQGSEA. The trim removed 0 bases at V and 1 base at J, leaving 4 bases unmatched. The CDR3 runs 16 residues. Based on the CDR3 plus reference TRBV29-1 and TRBJ2-5, the full variable domain is SAVISQKPSRDICQRGTSLTIQCQVDSQVTMMFWYRQQPGQSLTLIATANQGSEATYESGFVIDKFPISRPNLTFSTLTVSNMSPEDSSIYLCSVEDRLAGGQETQYFGPGTRLLVL.

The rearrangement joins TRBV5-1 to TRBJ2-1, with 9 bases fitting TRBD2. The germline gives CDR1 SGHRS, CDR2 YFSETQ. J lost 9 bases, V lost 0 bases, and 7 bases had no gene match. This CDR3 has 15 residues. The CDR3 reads CASSLDWRGGVEQFF. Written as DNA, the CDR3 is TGCGCCAGCAGCTTGGATTGGCGGGGGGGGGTTGAGCAGTTCTTC.

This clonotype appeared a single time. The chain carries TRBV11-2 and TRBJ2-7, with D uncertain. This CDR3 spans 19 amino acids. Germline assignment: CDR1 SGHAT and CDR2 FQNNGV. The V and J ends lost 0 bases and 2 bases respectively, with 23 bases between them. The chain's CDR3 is CASSLDRPELRPLTYEQYF. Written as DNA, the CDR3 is TGTGCCAGCAGCTTAGATCGGCCAGAATTACGCCCATTGACCTACGAGCAGTACTTC. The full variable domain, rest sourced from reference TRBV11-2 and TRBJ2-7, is EAGVAQSPRYKIIEKRQSVAFWCNPISGHATLYWYQQILGQGPKLLIQFQNNGVVDDSQLPKDRFSAERLKGVDSTLKIQPAKLEDSAVYLCASSLDRPELRPLTYEQYFGPGTRLTVT.

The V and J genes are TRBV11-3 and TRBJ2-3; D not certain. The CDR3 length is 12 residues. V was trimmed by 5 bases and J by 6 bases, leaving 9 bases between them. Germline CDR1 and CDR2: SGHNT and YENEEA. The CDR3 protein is CASSRDKDTQYF. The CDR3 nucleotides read TGTGCCAGCAGCAGAGATAAGGATACGCAGTATTTT.

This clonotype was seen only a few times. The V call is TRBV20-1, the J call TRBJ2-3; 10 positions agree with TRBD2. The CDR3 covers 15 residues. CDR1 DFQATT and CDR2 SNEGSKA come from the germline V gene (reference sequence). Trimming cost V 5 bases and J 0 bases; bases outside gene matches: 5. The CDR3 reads CSAGGLAESTDTQYF. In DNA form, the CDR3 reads TGCAGTGCTGGCGGACTAGCGGAGAGCACAGATACGCAGTATTTT.

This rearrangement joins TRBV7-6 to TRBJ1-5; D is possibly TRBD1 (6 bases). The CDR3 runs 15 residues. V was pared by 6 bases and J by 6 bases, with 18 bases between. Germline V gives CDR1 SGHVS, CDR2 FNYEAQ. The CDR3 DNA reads TGTGCCAGCAGTCTGGCAGGGGAAGTAAGTCAGCCCCAGCATTTT. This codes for CASSLAGEVSQPQHF.

The CDR3 here is CASTRFAGGSGEQFF. CDR3 bases: TGTGCCTCGACCAGGTTCGCGGGGGGCTCCGGGGAGCAGTTCTTC. V and J are TRBV2 and TRBJ2-1, with 8 bases fitting TRBD2. The CDR3 has 15 amino acids. V lost 11 bases to trimming and J lost 10 bases; unmatched junction nucleotides: 19. CDR1 SNHLY and CDR2 FYNNEI come from the germline V gene.

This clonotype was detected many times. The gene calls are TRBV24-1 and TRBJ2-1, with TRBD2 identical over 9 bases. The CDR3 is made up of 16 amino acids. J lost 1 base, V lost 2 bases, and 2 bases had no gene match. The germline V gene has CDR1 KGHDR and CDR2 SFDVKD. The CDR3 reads CATSDSSGRSYNEQFF. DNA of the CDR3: TGTGCCACCAGTGATTCAAGCGGGAGGTCCTACAATGAGCAGTTCTTC.

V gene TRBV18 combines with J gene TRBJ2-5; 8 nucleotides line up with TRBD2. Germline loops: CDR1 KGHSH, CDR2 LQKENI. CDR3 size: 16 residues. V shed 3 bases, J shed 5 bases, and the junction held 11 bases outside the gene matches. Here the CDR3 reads CASSPTYSGSKETQYF. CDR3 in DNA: TGTGCCAGCTCACCCACATACAGCGGGAGTAAGGAGACCCAGTACTTC.

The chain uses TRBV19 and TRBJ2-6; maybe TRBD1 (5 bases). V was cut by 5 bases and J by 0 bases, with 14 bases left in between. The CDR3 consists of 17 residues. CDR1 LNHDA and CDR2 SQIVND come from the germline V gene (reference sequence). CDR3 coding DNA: TGTGCCAGTAGTCCCCAGGGTCGAAGCTCTGGGGCCAACGTCCTGACTTTC. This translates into CASSPQGRSSGANVLTF.

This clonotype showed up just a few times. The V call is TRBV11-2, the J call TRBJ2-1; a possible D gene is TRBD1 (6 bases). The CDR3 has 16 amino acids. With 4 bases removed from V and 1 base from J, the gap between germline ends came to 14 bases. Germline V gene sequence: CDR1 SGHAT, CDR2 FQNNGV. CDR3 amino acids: CASSSIRQASYNEQFF. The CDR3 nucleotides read TGTGCCAGCAGCTCGATTCGACAGGCTTCCTACAATGAGCAGTTCTTC.

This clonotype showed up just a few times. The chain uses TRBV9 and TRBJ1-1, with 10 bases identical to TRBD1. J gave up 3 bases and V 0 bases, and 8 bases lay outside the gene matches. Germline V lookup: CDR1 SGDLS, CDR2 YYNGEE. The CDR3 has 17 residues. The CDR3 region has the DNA TGTGCCAGCAGCGTAGGGATTTCCGGGACAGGGGACACTGAAGCTTTCTTT. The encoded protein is CASSVGISGTGDTEAFF.

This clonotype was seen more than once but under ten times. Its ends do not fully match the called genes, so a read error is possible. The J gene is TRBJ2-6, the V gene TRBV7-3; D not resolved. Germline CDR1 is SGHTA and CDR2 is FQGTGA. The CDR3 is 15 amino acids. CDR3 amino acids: CASTLQSSGANVLTF. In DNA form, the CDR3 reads TGTGCCAGCACCTTACAGAGCTCTGGGGCCAACGTCCTGACTTTC.

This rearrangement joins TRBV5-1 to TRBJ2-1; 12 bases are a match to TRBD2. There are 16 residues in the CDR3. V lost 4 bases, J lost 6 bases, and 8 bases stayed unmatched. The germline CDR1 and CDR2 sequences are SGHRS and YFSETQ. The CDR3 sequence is CASSPPSGGAGNEQFF. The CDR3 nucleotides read TGCGCCAGCAGCCCCCCTAGCGGGGGGGCGGGCAATGAGCAGTTCTTC.

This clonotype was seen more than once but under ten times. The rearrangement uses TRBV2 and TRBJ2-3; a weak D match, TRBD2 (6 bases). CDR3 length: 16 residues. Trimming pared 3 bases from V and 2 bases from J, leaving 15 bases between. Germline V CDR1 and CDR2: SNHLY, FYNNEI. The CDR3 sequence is CASSDPPGLTTDTQYF. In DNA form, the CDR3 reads TGTGCCAGCAGTGATCCCCCGGGACTCACCACAGATACGCAGTATTTT.

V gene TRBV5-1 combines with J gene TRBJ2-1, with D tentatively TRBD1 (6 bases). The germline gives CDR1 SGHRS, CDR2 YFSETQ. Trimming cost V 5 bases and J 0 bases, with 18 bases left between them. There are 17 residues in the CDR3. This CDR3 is CASRARYGQSSYNEQFF. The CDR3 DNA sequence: TGCGCCAGCAGGGCCCGATATGGACAGTCCTCCTACAATGAGCAGTTCTTC.

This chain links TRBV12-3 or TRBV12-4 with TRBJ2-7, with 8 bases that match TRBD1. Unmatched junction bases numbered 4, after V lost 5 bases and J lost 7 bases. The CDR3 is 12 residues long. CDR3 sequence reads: CASSADREEQYF. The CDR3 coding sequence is TGTGCCAGCAGTGCGGACAGGGAGGAGCAGTACTTC.

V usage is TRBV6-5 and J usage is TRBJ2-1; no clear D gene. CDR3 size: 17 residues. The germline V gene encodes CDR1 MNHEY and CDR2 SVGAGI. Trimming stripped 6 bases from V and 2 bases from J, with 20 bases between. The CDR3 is CASSYTRLGITYNEQFF. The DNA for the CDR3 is TGTGCCAGCAGCTACACACGATTGGGAATCACCTACAATGAGCAGTTCTTC.

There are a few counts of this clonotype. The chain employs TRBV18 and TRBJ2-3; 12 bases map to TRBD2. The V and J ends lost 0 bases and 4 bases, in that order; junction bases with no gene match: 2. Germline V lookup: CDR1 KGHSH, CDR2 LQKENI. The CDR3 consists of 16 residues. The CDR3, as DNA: TGTGCCAGCTCACCACCGGCTAGCGGGAGGGCAGATACGCAGTATTTT. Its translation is CASSPPASGRADTQYF.

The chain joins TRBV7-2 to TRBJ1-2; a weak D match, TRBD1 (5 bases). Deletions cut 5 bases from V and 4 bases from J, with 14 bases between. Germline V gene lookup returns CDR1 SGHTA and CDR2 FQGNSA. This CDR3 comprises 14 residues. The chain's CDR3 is CASSARASGYGYTF. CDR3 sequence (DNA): TGTGCCAGCAGCGCCAGGGCTAGTGGCTATGGCTACACCTTC.

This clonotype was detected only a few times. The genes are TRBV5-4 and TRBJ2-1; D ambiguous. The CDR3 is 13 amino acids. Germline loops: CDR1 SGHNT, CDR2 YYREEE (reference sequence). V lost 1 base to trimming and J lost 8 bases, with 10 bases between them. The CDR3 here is CASSLKLVDEQFF. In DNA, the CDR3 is TGTGCCAGCAGCTTGAAGCTAGTCGATGAGCAGTTCTTC.

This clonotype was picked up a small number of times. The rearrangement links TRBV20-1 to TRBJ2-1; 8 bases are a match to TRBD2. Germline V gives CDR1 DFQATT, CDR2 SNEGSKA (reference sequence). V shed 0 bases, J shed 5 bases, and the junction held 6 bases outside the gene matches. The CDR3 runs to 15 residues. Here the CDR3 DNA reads TGCAGTGCTAGAGACTCGGGGGGGCATAACAATGAGCAGTTCTTC. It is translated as CSARDSGGHNNEQFF.

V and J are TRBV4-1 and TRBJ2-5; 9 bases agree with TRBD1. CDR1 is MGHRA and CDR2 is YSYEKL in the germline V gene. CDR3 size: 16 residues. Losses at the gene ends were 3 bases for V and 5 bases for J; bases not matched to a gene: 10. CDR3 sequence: CASSQGPGQGLETQYF. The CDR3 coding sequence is TGCGCCAGCAGCCAGGGCCCGGGACAGGGCTTGGAGACCCAGTACTTC.

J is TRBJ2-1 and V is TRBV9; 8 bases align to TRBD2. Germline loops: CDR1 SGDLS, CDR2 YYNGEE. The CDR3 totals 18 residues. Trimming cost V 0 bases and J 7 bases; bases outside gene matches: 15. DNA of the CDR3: TGTGCCAGCAGCGTAGGACCGAGCGGGAGTTATGGAGGGAATGAGCAGTTCTTC. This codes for CASSVGPSGSYGGNEQFF.

The CDR3 DNA follows: TGCAGTGCTAAAGGGGGCGGGGGTAATGAAAAACTGTTTTTT. It is translated as CSAKGGGGNEKLFF. The rearrangement uses TRBV20-1 and TRBJ1-4, with 7 bases identical to TRBD1. This CDR3 is 14 amino acids long. V shed 4 bases and J 4 bases; nucleotides not matched to a gene: 6. Germline V gene data show CDR1 as DFQATT and CDR2 as SNEGSKA (reference sequence).

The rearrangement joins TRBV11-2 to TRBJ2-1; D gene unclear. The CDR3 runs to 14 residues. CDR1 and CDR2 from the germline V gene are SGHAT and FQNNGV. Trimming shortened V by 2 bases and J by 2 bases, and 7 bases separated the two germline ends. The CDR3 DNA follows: TGTGCCAGCAGCTTAAATTCGGCCTACAATGAGCAGTTCTTC. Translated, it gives CASSLNSAYNEQFF.

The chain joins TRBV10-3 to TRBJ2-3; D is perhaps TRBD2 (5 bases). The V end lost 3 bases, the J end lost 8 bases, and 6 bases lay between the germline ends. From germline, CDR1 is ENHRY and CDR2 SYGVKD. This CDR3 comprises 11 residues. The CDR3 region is CAISERGTQYF. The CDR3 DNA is TGTGCCATCAGTGAACGGGGTACGCAGTATTTT.